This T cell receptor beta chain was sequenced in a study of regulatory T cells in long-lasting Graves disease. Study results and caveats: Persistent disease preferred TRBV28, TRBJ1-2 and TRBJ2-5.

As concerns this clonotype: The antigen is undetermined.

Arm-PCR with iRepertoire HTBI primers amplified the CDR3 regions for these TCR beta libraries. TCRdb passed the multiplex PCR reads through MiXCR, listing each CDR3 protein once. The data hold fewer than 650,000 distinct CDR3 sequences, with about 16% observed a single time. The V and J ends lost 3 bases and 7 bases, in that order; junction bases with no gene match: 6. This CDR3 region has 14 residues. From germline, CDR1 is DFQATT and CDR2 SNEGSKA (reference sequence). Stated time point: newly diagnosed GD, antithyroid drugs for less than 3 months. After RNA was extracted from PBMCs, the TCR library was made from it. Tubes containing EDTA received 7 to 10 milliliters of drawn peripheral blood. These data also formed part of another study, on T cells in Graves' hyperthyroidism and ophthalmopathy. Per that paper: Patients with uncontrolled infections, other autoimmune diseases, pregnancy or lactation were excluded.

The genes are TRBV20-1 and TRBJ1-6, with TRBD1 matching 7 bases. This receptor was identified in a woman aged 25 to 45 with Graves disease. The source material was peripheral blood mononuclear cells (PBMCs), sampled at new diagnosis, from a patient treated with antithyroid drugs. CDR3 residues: CSASPGTANSPLHF. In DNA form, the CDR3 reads TGCAGTGCTAGTCCCGGGACAGCAAATTCACCCCTCCACTTT.